This T cell receptor (beta chain) emerged from a study of blood T cell repertoires in COVID-19. The CDR3 runs to 17 residues. Germline CDR1 reads SGHTS; CDR2 reads YDEGEE. Trimming took 3 bases from V and 3 from J; bases not matched to a gene: 13. Per the original data handling: Reference gene primer amplification gave nucleated cell count estimates. Repertoires were generated with immunoSEQ multiplex PCR, while TCRdb's copy carries only in-frame clones and drops some. V, J and clone size are those of that table, while D and trimming were read from the DNA. The table shows roughly 66,000 clones, with about 89% occurring only once.

The receptor's source is a human donor in a cohort sampled during active COVID-19. Sequencing was performed on peripheral blood. The rearrangement joins TRBV5-8 to TRBJ2-3; 7 nucleotides agree with TRBD2. The chain's CDR3 is CASSWGGGTTVTDTQYF. The CDR3 nucleotides are TGTGCCAGCAGCTGGGGTGGGGGGACTACCGTAACAGATACGCAGTATTTT.